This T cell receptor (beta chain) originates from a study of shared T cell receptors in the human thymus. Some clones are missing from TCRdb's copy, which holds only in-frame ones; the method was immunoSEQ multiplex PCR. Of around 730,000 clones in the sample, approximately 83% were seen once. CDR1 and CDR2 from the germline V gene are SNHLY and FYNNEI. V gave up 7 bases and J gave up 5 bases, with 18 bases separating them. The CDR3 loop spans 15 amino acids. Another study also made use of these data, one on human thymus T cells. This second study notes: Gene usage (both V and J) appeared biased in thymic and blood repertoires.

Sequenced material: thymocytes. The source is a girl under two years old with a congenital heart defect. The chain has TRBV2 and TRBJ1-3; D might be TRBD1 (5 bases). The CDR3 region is CASNPMRGERNTIYF. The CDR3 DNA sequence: TGTGCCAGCAACCCAATGCGGGGGGAGAGAAACACCATATATTTT.